The clone carrying this TCR beta chain was recorded a few times. The CDR3 spans 11 residues. Germline V lookup: CDR1 SGHTA, CDR2 FQGTGA. Between the trimmed V and J ends, which lost 4 bases and 9 bases, there was a span of 6 bases. The sample originates from a study of identical twins. All donors comprised healthy Caucasians. Addition of a universal primer site occurred through template switching, and cDNA carried unique molecular identifiers. TCRdb reanalysed the 5' RACE reads using MiXCR and keeps one entry per CDR3 protein. The sample has roughly 630,000 distinct CDR3 sequences, under 8.5% seen once. The sample was also linked to a second study, of yellow fever vaccine responses in identical twins.

Sequencing was performed on PBMCs. This chain connects TRBV7-3 to TRBJ2-2; D remains unclear. The receptor comes from a woman aged 18-35 years in good health. The CDR3 is CASSSGRELFF. CDR3 nucleotides: TGTGCCAGCAGCTCTGGCCGGGAGCTGTTTTTT.